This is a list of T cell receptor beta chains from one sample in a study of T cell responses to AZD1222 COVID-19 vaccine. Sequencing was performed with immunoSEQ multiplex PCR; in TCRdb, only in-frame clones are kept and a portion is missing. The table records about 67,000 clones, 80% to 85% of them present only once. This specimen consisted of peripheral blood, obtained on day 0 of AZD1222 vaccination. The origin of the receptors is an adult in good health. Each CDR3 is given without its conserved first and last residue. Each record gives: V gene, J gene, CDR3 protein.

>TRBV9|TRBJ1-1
ASSTHAGTEAF
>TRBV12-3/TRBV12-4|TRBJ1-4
ASSLDEKLF
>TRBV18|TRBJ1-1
AATPRTANTEAF
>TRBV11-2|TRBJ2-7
ASSLDLREQY
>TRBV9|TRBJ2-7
ASSRGQDRSEQY
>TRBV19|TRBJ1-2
ASSIAHDSYYGYT
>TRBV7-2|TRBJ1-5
ASSLALVGAGWTQPQH
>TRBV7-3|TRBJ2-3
ASSLSRAADTQY
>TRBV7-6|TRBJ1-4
ASSPNRASNEKLF
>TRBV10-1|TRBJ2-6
ASSGGSGSGANVLT
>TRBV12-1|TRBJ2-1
ASSSAQGDFLHNEQF
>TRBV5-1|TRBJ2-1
ASTSGAGANNEQF
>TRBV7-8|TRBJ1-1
ASSLDGTGTEAF
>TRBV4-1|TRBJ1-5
ASSQLDRNNQPQH
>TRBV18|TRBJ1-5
ASSPLGDQPQH
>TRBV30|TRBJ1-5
AWIRGDQPQH
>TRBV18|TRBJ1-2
ASSPTGQGNGYGYT
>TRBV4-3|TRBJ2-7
ASSLARGSYEQY
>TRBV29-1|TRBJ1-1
SVDRGLLNTEAF
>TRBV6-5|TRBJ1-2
ASSRGDSPGYT
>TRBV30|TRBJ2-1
AWSAGFNNNEQF
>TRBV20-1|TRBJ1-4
SAERAEKLF
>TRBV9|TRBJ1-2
ASSLRTDPNYGYT
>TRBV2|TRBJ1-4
ATCPGGQPNEKLF
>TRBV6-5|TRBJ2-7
ATLRTGTYEQY
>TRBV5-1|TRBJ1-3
ASSPTGFGNTIY
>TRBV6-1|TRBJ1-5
ASSAIFRVGSNQPQH
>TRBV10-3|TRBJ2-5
ASHDELDQETQY
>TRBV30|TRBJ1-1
AWLSAGGDSRTNTEAF
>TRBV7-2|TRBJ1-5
ASSLEGYQPQH
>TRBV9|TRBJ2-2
ASSVASGELF
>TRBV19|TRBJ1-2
ASSIDQVGGGYT
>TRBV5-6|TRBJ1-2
ASSPFGGIYGYT
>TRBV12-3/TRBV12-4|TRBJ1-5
ASSFRENQPQH
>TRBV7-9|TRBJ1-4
ASSLGTGNEKLF
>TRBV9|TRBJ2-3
ASSRGTSVDTQY
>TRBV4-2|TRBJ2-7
ASSQEASGGHYEQY
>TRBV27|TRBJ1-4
ASSFRGGEKLF
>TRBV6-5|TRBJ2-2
ASSRVARTGELF
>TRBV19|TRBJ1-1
ASSIRATTEAF
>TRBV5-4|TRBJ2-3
ASSAGGPDTQY
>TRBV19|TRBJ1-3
ATSQGSGNTIY
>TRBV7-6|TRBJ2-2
ASSSTTATGTGELF
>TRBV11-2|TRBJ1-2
ASSLPVGTANYGYT
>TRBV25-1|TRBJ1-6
ASTRGMENSPLH
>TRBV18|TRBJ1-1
ASSSTELNTEAF
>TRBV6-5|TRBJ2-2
ASRPRGVNGELF